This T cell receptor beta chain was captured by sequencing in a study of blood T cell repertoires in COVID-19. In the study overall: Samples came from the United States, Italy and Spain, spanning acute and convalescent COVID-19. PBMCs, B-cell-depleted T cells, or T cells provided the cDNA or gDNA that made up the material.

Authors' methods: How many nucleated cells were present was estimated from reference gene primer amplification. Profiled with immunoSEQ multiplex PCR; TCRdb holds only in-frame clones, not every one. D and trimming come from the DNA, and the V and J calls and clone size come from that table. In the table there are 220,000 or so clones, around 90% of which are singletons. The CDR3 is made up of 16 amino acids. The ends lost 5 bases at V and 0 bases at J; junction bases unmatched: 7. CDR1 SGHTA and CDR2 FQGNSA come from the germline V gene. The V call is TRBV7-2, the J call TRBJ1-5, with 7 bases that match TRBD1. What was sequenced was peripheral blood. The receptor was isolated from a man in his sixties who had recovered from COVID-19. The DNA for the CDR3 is TGTGCCAGCAGCCCGGGGGACAGTTATAGCAATCAGCCCCAGCATTTT. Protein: CASSPGDSYSNQPQHF.